The next 8 T cell receptor beta chains were all read from a single sample in a study of blood T cell repertoires in COVID-19. Clones were sequenced by immunoSEQ multiplex PCR, and TCRdb holds only the in-frame ones, with some missing. The sample has around 270,000 clones; around 88% are singletons. The sequencing sample was made of peripheral blood. The receptors shown here come from a man aged 35-49 years with acute or convalescent COVID-19.

The chain is built from TRBV9 and TRBJ2-3, with 9 positions matching TRBD2. The junction had 3 bases not matched to a gene; V was cut back by 4 bases and J by 3 bases. The CDR3 is 14 residues long. Germline V CDR1 and CDR2: SGDLS, YYNGEE. CDR3 in DNA: TGTGCCAGCAGCCCCCTAGCGGGGACAGATACGCAGTATTTT. Its translation: CASSPLAGTDTQYF.

CDR3 residues: CASAQTSGAYEQYF. In nucleotides, the CDR3 is TGTGCTAGTGCCCAGACTAGCGGGGCATACGAGCAGTACTTC. The chain employs TRBV12-5 and TRBJ2-7; 11 bases map to TRBD2. This CDR3 is 14 amino acids long. CDR1 is LGHNT and CDR2 is FRNRAP in the germline V gene. V shed 7 bases and J 4 bases; nucleotides not matched to a gene: 6.

The V gene is TRBV6-5, the J gene TRBJ1-5, with a possible D match to TRBD1 (6 bases). This CDR3 is built from 14 residues. Trimming took 6 bases from V and 6 from J, leaving 15 bases between them. The germline V gene encodes CDR1 MNHEY and CDR2 SVGAGI. The CDR3 loop is CASRIRGEGQPQHF. The CDR3 nucleotides read TGTGCCAGCAGGATCAGGGGAGAGGGTCAGCCCCAGCATTTT.

This chain uses TRBV5-6 with TRBJ1-5, with 9 bases aligning to TRBD1. The CDR3 loop spans 17 amino acids. In germline, CDR1 is SGHDT, CDR2 YYEEEE. The V and J ends lost 3 bases and 0 bases, in that order; junction bases with no gene match: 7. This CDR3 is CASSYRQGVYSNQPQHF. CDR3 bases: TGTGCCAGCAGCTACCGACAGGGGGTATATAGCAATCAGCCCCAGCATTTT.

The chain is built from TRBV5-1 and TRBJ1-5; D might be TRBD1 (5 bases). Trimming stripped 4 bases from V and 5 bases from J, with 13 bases between. The CDR3 totals 14 residues. CDR1 and CDR2 from the germline V gene are SGHRS and YFSETQ. CDR3 DNA sequence: TGCGCCAGCAGCCCTGGACACTTCGATCAGCCCCAGCATTTT. Translating gives CASSPGHFDQPQHF.

The gene calls are TRBV10-1 and TRBJ1-1; D is unresolved. V lost 5 bases to trimming and J lost 0 bases, with 10 bases between them. Germline V gives CDR1 WNHNN, CDR2 SYGVQD (reference sequence). The CDR3 has 14 residues. DNA for the CDR3: TGCGCCAGCAGTCAGGACTCCATGAACACTGAAGCTTTCTTT. This codes for CASSQDSMNTEAFF.

This chain links TRBV5-1 with TRBJ2-2; D call uncertain. This CDR3 is built from 13 residues. Trimming took off 0 bases at V and 4 bases at J, with 4 bases between the two ends. Per germline, CDR1 SGHRS and CDR2 YFSETQ. The CDR3 DNA is TGCGCCAGCAGCTTGGATCTCACCGGGGAGCTGTTTTTT. It yields the protein CASSLDLTGELFF. The variable domain in full, with the rest retrieved from reference TRBV5-1 and TRBJ2-2, is KAGVTQTPRYLIKTRGQQVTLSCSPISGHRSVSWYQQTPGQGLQFLFEYFSETQRNKGNFPGRFSGRQFSNSRSEMNVSTLELGDSALYLCASSLDLTGELFFGEGSRLTVL.

The genes are TRBV9 and TRBJ1-4; D perhaps matches TRBD1 (6 bases). With 3 bases removed from V and 6 bases from J, the gap between germline ends came to 15 bases. Germline V gene sequence: CDR1 SGDLS, CDR2 YYNGEE. The CDR3 extends over 15 amino acids. CDR3 residues: CASSGTGPADEKLFF. The CDR3 nucleotides are TGTGCCAGCAGCGGTACAGGGCCGGCGGATGAAAAACTGTTTTTT.